This T cell receptor beta chain came from a study of cytomegalovirus exposure and HLA in healthy donors. Points from the study as a whole: When a later analysis compared HLA-associated TCR beta chains with equally common others, the HLA-associated chains turned out to be more clonally expanded and to have lower generation probabilities. As a later analysis revealed, most CMV-associated TCR beta chains appeared HLA-restricted.

Details on this clone: What it binds is not known. One junction end disagrees with the germline gene, perhaps due to a read error.

This CDR3 has 14 amino acids. Germline V gene lookup returns CDR1 SSHAT and CDR2 FNYEAQ (reference sequence). PCR used 60 Vbeta primers and 13 Jbeta primers. In the original analysis: Counted up in a later analysis, unique TCR beta chains came to about 80 million, with about 9.9 million shared. Repertoires were generated with immunoSEQ multiplex PCR, while TCRdb's copy carries only in-frame clones and drops some. The V and J calls and clone size come from that table; D and trimming were worked out from the DNA. The clone table shows over 100,000 clones, with the ten largest holding 1.5% to 2%. This TCR derives from a man aged 18-30 years in good health and CMV-seronegative. The rearrangement joins TRBV7-7 to TRBJ2-2; D remains unclear. The sample taken for sequencing was PBMCs. The CDR3 reads CASSSSSVTGELFF. In nucleotides, the CDR3 is TGTGCTAGCAGCTCCTCTAGTGTCACCGGGGAGCTGTTTTTT. The whole variable domain, remainder taken from reference TRBV7-7 and TRBJ2-2, is GAGVSQSPRYKVTKRGQDVTLRCDPISSHATLYWYQQALGQGPEFLTYFNYEAQPDKSGLPSDRFSAERPEGSISTLTIQRTEQRDSAMYRCASSSSSVTGELFFGEGSRLTVL.